This TCR beta chain was found in a study of monozygotic twins with inflammatory bowel disease. TCRdb re-called the 5' RACE reads; every CDR3 protein appears as one record, without DNA. The listing records some 150,000 distinct CDR3 sequences. Germline CDR1 and CDR2: SGHVS and FQNEAQ. The CDR3 runs 18 residues. Study-level points and caveats: The authors found no support for a single strong IBD-associated signal or clonotype.

On this clonotype itself: Its antigen is not identified.

The source is a human donor with ulcerative colitis or Crohn's disease, or a healthy co-twin of an affected twin (not recorded which). The chain employs TRBV7-8 and TRBJ2-3; TCRdb's assignment of TRBD1 cannot be checked, as there is no DNA. What was sequenced was blood. CDR3 in amino acids: CASSLLTERGPSTDTQYF. The full variable domain, rest sourced from reference TRBV7-8 and TRBJ2-3, is GAGVSQSPRYKVAKRGQDVALRCDPISGHVSLFWYQQALGQGPEFLTYFQNEAQLDKSGLPSDRFFAERPEGSVSTLKIQRTQQEDSAVYLCASSLLTERGPSTDTQYFGPGTRLTVL.